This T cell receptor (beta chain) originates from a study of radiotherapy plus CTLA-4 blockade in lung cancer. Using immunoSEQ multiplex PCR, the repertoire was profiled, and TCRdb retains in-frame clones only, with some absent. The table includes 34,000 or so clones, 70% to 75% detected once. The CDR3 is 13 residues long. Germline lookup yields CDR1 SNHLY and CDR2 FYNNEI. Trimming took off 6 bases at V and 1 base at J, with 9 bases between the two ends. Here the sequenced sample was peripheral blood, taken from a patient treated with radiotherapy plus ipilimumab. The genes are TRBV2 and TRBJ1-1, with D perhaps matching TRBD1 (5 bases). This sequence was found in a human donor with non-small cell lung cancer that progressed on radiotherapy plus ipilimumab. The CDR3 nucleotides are TGTGCCAGCAGCTCCCAGGGGAACACTGAAGCTTTCTTT. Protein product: CASSSQGNTEAFF.